The 32 T cell receptor beta chains given below trace back to one sample, sequenced in a study of T cell responses to AZD1222 COVID-19 vaccine. Sequencing was performed with immunoSEQ multiplex PCR; in TCRdb, only in-frame clones are kept and a portion is missing. Seen here are roughly 91,000 clones, more than 70% observed once, and the top ten hold approximately 2.1%. Here the sequenced sample was peripheral blood, taken on day 0 of AZD1222 vaccination. These receptors all come from an adult in good health.

This chain joins TRBV19 and TRBJ1-1; no reliable D call. V lost 3 bases, J lost 1 base, and 6 bases lay in between. The germline V gene encodes CDR1 LNHDA and CDR2 SQIVND (reference sequence). The CDR3 length is 13 residues. CDR3 sequence: CASSIKGNTEAFF. CDR3 DNA: TGTGCCAGTAGTATTAAGGGGAACACTGAAGCTTTCTTT. The full variable domain, in which reference TRBV19 and TRBJ1-1 provide the parts outside the CDR3, is DGGITQSPKYLFRKEGQNVTLSCEQNLNHDAMYWYRQDPGQGLRLIYYSQIVNDFQKGDIAEGYSVSREKKESFPLTVTSAQKNPTAFYLCASSIKGNTEAFFGQGTRLTVV.

The chain links TRBV6-1 to TRBJ1-2; D not certain. The CDR3 totals 16 residues. V shed 4 bases and J shed 6 bases, with 21 bases lying between them. Germline CDR1 and CDR2: MNHNS and SASEGT. The CDR3 DNA is TGTGCCAGCAGTGTCCCTAACGCTTTGGGCTCCAATGGCTACACCTTC. Translation: CASSVPNALGSNGYTF.

The CDR3: CASRNQAGANVLTF. CDR3 nucleotides: TGTGCCAGCAGGAATCAGGCTGGGGCCAACGTCCTGACTTTC. The chain carries TRBV2 and TRBJ2-6; D not certain. This CDR3 contains 14 residues. V was shortened by 6 bases and J by 2 bases, with 8 bases between the two germline ends. The germline V gene has CDR1 SNHLY and CDR2 FYNNEI.

This clone was counted a single time. The gene calls are TRBV20-1 and TRBJ1-1; D ambiguous. The CDR3 covers 11 residues. Per germline, CDR1 DFQATT and CDR2 SNEGSKA (reference sequence). Trimming removed 3 bases from V and 11 bases from J, with 13 bases in between. The CDR3 nucleotides read TGCAGTGCTAGGGAATACAGCGGCGCTTTCTTT. Translation gives CSAREYSGAFF.

This clone occurred once. The rearrangement joins TRBV6-6 to TRBJ1-4, with 7 bases fitting TRBD1. CDR1 is MNHNY, CDR2 SVGAGI, per germline (reference sequence). After removal of 6 bases from V and 7 bases from J, the junction contained 11 bases not matched to a gene. The CDR3 extends over 15 amino acids. Here the CDR3 DNA reads TGTGCCAGCAGGGGGCGACAGGGACCCTCTGAAAAACTGTTTTTT. Translated: CASRGRQGPSEKLFF.

The chain links TRBV9 to TRBJ2-2, with D perhaps TRBD1 (5 bases). The CDR3 spans 15 residues. Looked up from germline, CDR1 is SGDLS and CDR2 is YYNGEE. V was pared by 4 bases and J by 7 bases, with 17 bases between. The CDR3 DNA is TGTGCCAGCAGCTACACCCCAGGGATCGGCGGGGAGCTGTTTTTT. It codes for CASSYTPGIGGELFF.

This chain connects TRBV6-5 to TRBJ1-1; unclear D gene. V was pared by 6 bases and J by 1 base, with 9 bases between. The CDR3 is 13 residues long. The germline gives CDR1 MNHEY, CDR2 SVGAGI. CDR3 DNA: TGTGCCAGCAGGTTACAAGCGAACACTGAAGCTTTCTTT. It is translated as CASRLQANTEAFF.

The rearrangement uses TRBV7-6 and TRBJ1-1; no definite D call. From germline, CDR1 is SGHVS and CDR2 FNYEAQ. V lost 6 bases, J lost 1 base, and 9 bases lay in between. This CDR3 has 13 residues. CDR3 loop: CASSLTSNTEAFF. The DNA for the CDR3 is TGTGCCAGCAGTTTGACATCGAACACTGAAGCTTTCTTT.

This clone occurred once. The genes are TRBV6-5 and TRBJ1-2, with a tentative D call TRBD1 (5 bases). The V gene lost 6 bases and the J gene lost 4 bases, with 15 bases spanning the gap. Germline CDR1 MNHEY, CDR2 SVGAGI. The CDR3 runs to 14 residues. CDR3 DNA: TGTGCCAGCAGATCTTGGGGGTCAACCTATGGCTACACCTTC. It yields the protein CASRSWGSTYGYTF.

The chain couples TRBV18 to TRBJ2-5; 8 bases match TRBD1. The trim removed 6 bases at V and 5 bases at J, leaving 5 bases unmatched. CDR1 is KGHSH and CDR2 is LQKENI in the germline V gene. The CDR3 has 13 amino acids. Here the CDR3 DNA reads TGTGCCAGCTCCCGACAGGGGCAGGAGACCCAGTACTTC. Encoded protein: CASSRQGQETQYF.

V usage is TRBV7-9 and J usage is TRBJ2-6, with D unresolved. Germline values: CDR1 SEHNR, CDR2 FQNEAQ (reference sequence). The ends were cut back, 1 base at V and 1 base at J, with 5 bases in the middle. This CDR3 comprises 15 residues. The chain's CDR3 is CASSLVSSGANVLTF. The CDR3 nucleotides read TGTGCCAGCAGCTTAGTAAGTTCTGGGGCCAACGTCCTGACTTTC.

The genes are TRBV7-9 and TRBJ2-1; 9 bases are shared with TRBD1. V trimming: 4 bases; J trimming: 6 bases; junction bases outside the gene matches: 7. Germline loops: CDR1 SEHNR, CDR2 FQNEAQ (reference sequence). The CDR3 spans 15 residues. CDR3 amino acids: CASSSTGTGSNEQFF. As DNA, the CDR3 is TGTGCCAGCAGCTCGACCGGGACAGGGTCCAATGAGCAGTTCTTC.

This chain joins TRBV6-6 and TRBJ1-2; possibly TRBD1 for D (6 bases). Per the germline V gene, CDR1 is MNHNY and CDR2 is SVGAGI (reference sequence). V gave up 5 bases and J gave up 8 bases, with 21 bases separating them. CDR3 length: 15 amino acids. CDR3 DNA: TGTGCCAGCAGTCCCGGGAGGGGGGGTTTGGGAGGCTACACCTTC. Translating gives CASSPGRGGLGGYTF.

This chain uses TRBV7-9 with TRBJ1-2; perhaps TRBD1 as D (5 bases). The CDR3 has 14 amino acids. V was pared by 4 bases and J by 2 bases, with 11 bases between. CDR1 is SEHNR and CDR2 is FQNEAQ in the germline V gene (reference sequence). The CDR3 DNA sequence: TGTGCCAGCAGCTCCCGGACAAAAAACTATGGCTACACCTTC. It specifies CASSSRTKNYGYTF.

This clone was observed a handful of times. The rearrangement joins TRBV3-1 (or the pseudogene TRBV3-2) to TRBJ2-7, with D perhaps being TRBD1 or TRBD2 (5 bases each). Germline-derived CDR1 and CDR2 are LGHDT and YNNKEL (reference sequence). Trimming cost V 0 bases and J 2 bases, with 8 bases left between them. The CDR3 has 14 amino acids. For the CDR3, the DNA is TGTGCCAGCAGCCAAGATGGGACCACCTACGAGCAGTACTTC. The encoded protein is CASSQDGTTYEQYF.

V gene TRBV11-2 combines with J gene TRBJ1-1; no clear D. V lost 8 bases and J lost 1, with 11 bases in between. CDR1 is SGHAT, CDR2 FQNNGV, per germline. The CDR3 sequence is 13 residues long. The CDR3 region has the DNA TGTGCCAGCGGATTTCCAGGGAACACTGAAGCTTTCTTT. It specifies CASGFPGNTEAFF.

This clone was found a few times. The V call is TRBV5-4, the J call TRBJ2-7; a possible D gene is TRBD2 (7 bases). Germline CDR1 and CDR2: SGHNT and YYREEE (reference sequence). The V gene lost 0 bases and the J gene lost 3 bases, with 13 bases spanning the gap. The CDR3 is made up of 15 amino acids. CDR3 region: CASSLEGGSFYEQYF. CDR3 bases: TGTGCCAGCAGCTTGGAGGGGGGGAGCTTCTACGAGCAGTACTTC.

The CDR3, as DNA: TGCGCCAGCAGCTGGACAGGGGGCGATAGGGATACGCAGTATTTT. It yields the protein CASSWTGGDRDTQYF. The rearrangement uses TRBV5-1 and TRBJ2-3; TRBD1 matches at 11 bases. The CDR3 covers 15 residues. Germline trimming cut 3 bases from V and 6 bases from J; bases unmatched to any gene: 6. Germline V gives CDR1 SGHRS, CDR2 YFSETQ.

This clone was seen once. The chain carries TRBV18 and TRBJ1-6, with TRBD1 matching over 7 bases. Germline V gene lookup returns CDR1 KGHSH and CDR2 LQKENI. With V trimmed by 1 base and J by 7 bases, 4 bases remained unmatched. The CDR3 runs to 15 residues. CDR3 sequence reads: CASSPREQGNSPLHF. The CDR3 coding sequence is TGTGCCAGCTCACCACGAGAACAGGGGAATTCACCCCTCCACTTT.

This clone occurred once. The gene calls are TRBV5-1 and TRBJ2-3; 9 bases line up with TRBD1. Germline V gene data show CDR1 as SGHRS and CDR2 as YFSETQ. The CDR3 has 15 amino acids. V was clipped by 7 bases and J by 3 bases; unmatched bases: 9. The CDR3 sequence: CASSDRGIGTDTQYF. The CDR3 DNA is TGCGCCAGCTCGGACAGGGGTATTGGTACAGATACGCAGTATTTT.

Turning to this clone: One end of the junction varies from germline; a read error may be responsible. This sequence joins TRBV5-1 and TRBJ1-2, with unresolved D. Germline V gene lookup returns CDR1 SGHRS and CDR2 YFSETQ. CDR3 size: 11 residues. The CDR3 DNA is TGCGCCAGTACTAATGGGAGGTTGATTTCCTTC. It codes for CASTNGRLISF.

The V call is TRBV30, the J call TRBJ2-7; 10 bases align to TRBD2. The junction had 3 bases not matched to a gene; V was cut back by 1 base and J by 6 bases. The length of the CDR3 is 13 residues. Germline V gene data show CDR1 as GTSNPN and CDR2 as SVGIG (reference sequence). CDR3 amino acids: CAWSGAGGTEQYF. DNA for the CDR3: TGTGCCTGGAGTGGAGCGGGAGGGACCGAGCAGTACTTC.

The rearrangement uses TRBV3-1 (or the pseudogene TRBV3-2) and TRBJ1-1, with D possibly matching TRBD1 (5 bases). The length of the CDR3 is 14 residues. The germline V gene encodes CDR1 LGHDT and CDR2 YNNKEL (reference sequence). Between the trimmed V and J ends, which lost 2 bases and 5 bases, there was a span of 12 bases. The CDR3: CASSQTGRGTEAFF. CDR3 DNA: TGTGCCAGCAGCCAAACGGGGAGGGGAACTGAAGCTTTCTTT.

This chain connects TRBV7-9 to TRBJ2-5, with a tentative D call TRBD2 (6 bases). This CDR3 has 16 residues. Germline-derived CDR1 and CDR2 are SEHNR and FQNEAQ (reference sequence). V dropped 1 base and J dropped 0 bases, with 12 bases sitting between them. For the CDR3, the DNA is TGTGCCAGCAGCTTAGTTTTGGGACTTTACCAAGAGACCCAGTACTTC. This codes for CASSLVLGLYQETQYF.

V is TRBV5-5 and J is TRBJ1-4; D is unclear. Germline loops: CDR1 SGHKS, CDR2 YYEKEE (reference sequence). V lost 0 bases and J 3 bases, leaving 12 bases between the germline ends. CDR3 size: 16 residues. As DNA, the CDR3 is TGTGCCAGCAGCTTGGGAACCGTTGGCGCTAATGAAAAACTGTTTTTT. Translation: CASSLGTVGANEKLFF.

This rearrangement joins TRBV7-8 to TRBJ1-5; no clear D. The germline gives CDR1 SGHVS, CDR2 FQNEAQ. The ends were cut back, 1 base at V and 6 bases at J, with 10 bases in the middle. This CDR3 spans 14 amino acids. DNA of the CDR3: TGTGCCAGCAGCTTAGTTCAGGCGGGTCAGCCCCAGCATTTT. This translates into CASSLVQAGQPQHF.

This sequence joins TRBV5-5 and TRBJ2-7; 7 positions agree with TRBD2. CDR1 and CDR2 from the germline V gene are SGHKS and YYEKEE (reference sequence). V was clipped by 2 bases and J by 4 bases; unmatched bases: 6. This CDR3 region has 14 residues. The CDR3 DNA is TGTGCCAGCAGCTTAACCGGGACTAAATACGAGCAGTACTTC. Amino acid sequence: CASSLTGTKYEQYF. Full variable domain (remainder filled in from reference TRBV5-5 and TRBJ2-7): DAGVTQSPTHLIKTRGQQVTLRCSPISGHKSVSWYQQVLGQGPQFIFQYYEKEERGRGNFPDRFSARQFPNYSSELNVNALLLGDSALYLCASSLTGTKYEQYFGPGTRLTVT.

The CDR3 nucleotides are TGCAGCGTTGAACCGCGTTTCTCGGAGCCCGCAGAGACCCAGTACTTC. This sequence encodes CSVEPRFSEPAETQYF. The chain uses TRBV29-1 and TRBJ2-5; D unclear. V was shortened by 2 bases and J by 4 bases, with 20 bases between the two germline ends. Germline V CDR1 and CDR2: SQVTM, ANQGSEA. The CDR3 has 16 residues.

V gene TRBV24-1 combines with J gene TRBJ1-2; no clear D. CDR1 KGHDR and CDR2 SFDVKD come from the germline V gene. V was clipped by 4 bases and J by 8 bases, with 10 bases between them. CDR3 length equals 12 residues. The CDR3 sequence is CATSDLVGGYTF. The CDR3 DNA is TGTGCCACCAGTGACCTTGTGGGGGGCTACACCTTC.

The rearrangement uses TRBV7-2 and TRBJ2-7; TRBD2 agrees at 7 bases. This CDR3 has 13 amino acids. V dropped 1 base and J dropped 4; count of bases not matched to a gene: 1. The germline V gene has CDR1 SGHTA and CDR2 FQGNSA. The CDR3 DNA is TGTGCCAGCAGCTTAGAGGGAGGGTACGAGCAGTACTTC. Its protein is CASSLEGGYEQYF.

This chain connects TRBV5-6 to TRBJ1-5, with 7 positions matching TRBD1. CDR1 SGHDT and CDR2 YYEEEE come from the germline V gene. The CDR3 is 17 amino acids. V lost 0 bases to trimming and J lost 0 bases; unmatched junction nucleotides: 6. The CDR3 is CASSLARGINSNQPQHF. As DNA, the CDR3 is TGTGCCAGCAGCTTGGCCAGGGGGATTAATAGCAATCAGCCCCAGCATTTT.

This chain connects TRBV7-2 to TRBJ1-4; possible D gene TRBD1, 5 bases. There are 14 residues in the CDR3. CDR1 and CDR2 (germline): SGHTA, FQGNSA. Trimming left V 5 bases short and J 8 bases short, with 15 bases between. The CDR3 is CASSLAGPGEKLFF. The CDR3 DNA follows: TGTGCCAGCAGCCTCGCAGGGCCCGGGGAAAAACTGTTTTTT.